This TCR beta chain was observed in a study of Graves' ophthalmopathy and Graves' hyperthyroidism. Study as a whole: Peripheral blood collection took place at initial diagnosis, before any treatment.

Comment on this clonotype: Its specificity is unknown.

Trimming cost V 2 bases and J 5 bases, with 10 bases left between them. The CDR3 is made up of 15 amino acids. Per the germline V gene, CDR1 is SGHVS and CDR2 is FQNEAQ. Study outcomes and limitations: Predictions made by the model for ophthalmopathy progression reached approximately 70% sensitivity and about 72% specificity.

The sequenced template was RNA, covering the TCR beta CDR3 region. An initial RT-PCR round employing HTBI primers preceded a second-round multiplex PCR. A single record per CDR3 protein comes from TCRdb applying MiXCR to the multiplex PCR reads. The sample contains some 390,000 distinct CDR3 sequences, approximately 20% of which appear only once. In donors with ophthalmopathy, activity was moderate-to-severe, with CAS ≥3, NOSPECS ≥4 and duration under 3 months. Pregnancy or lactation, uncontrolled infections and other autoimmune diseases were grounds for excluding patients. Sequences were obtained from peripheral blood. The TCR comes from a woman under 30 with Graves' ophthalmopathy. This rearrangement joins TRBV7-8 to TRBJ1-6; no clear D gene. The CDR3 sequence is CASSLQVLDNSPLHF. In nucleotides, the CDR3 is TGTGCCAGCAGCTTACAGGTCCTGGATAATTCACCCCTCCACTTT.